One sample yielded the 15 T cell receptor beta chains listed below, sequenced in a study of cytomegalovirus exposure and HLA in healthy donors. PCR used 60 Vbeta primers and 13 Jbeta primers. The assay was immunoSEQ multiplex PCR, and TCRdb's table has in-frame clones only and misses some. The sample has 100,000 to 120,000 clones; around 80% are singletons. The sequenced material came from PBMCs. The receptors here all came from an older woman in good health and CMV-seropositive.

This clone was recorded a few times. The rearrangement links TRBV5-4 to TRBJ1-4; 9 bases align to TRBD1. With 4 bases clipped from V and 8 bases from J, the junction kept 6 bases outside the gene matches. The V gene's germline CDR1 is SGHNT and CDR2 YYREEE (reference sequence). This CDR3 comprises 14 residues. This CDR3 is CASSQQGATEKLFF. The CDR3, as DNA: TGTGCCAGCAGCCAACAGGGGGCGACGGAAAAACTGTTTTTT.

This chain joins TRBV11-2 and TRBJ1-1, with D perhaps matching TRBD1 (5 bases). V lost 1 base and J 2 bases, leaving 11 bases between the germline ends. Per germline, CDR1 SGHAT and CDR2 FQNNGV. The CDR3 is 15 residues long. CDR3 in DNA: TGTGCCAGCAGCTTAGGAAGGGGATACAACACTGAAGCTTTCTTT. Amino acids: CASSLGRGYNTEAFF. Using reference TRBV11-2 and TRBJ1-1 for the parts outside the CDR3, the full variable domain is EAGVAQSPRYKIIEKRQSVAFWCNPISGHATLYWYQQILGQGPKLLIQFQNNGVVDDSQLPKDRFSAERLKGVDSTLKIQPAKLEDSAVYLCASSLGRGYNTEAFFGQGTRLTVV.

In its sample, this clone was seen a few times. This chain uses TRBV9 with TRBJ2-1; D ambiguous. CDR1 SGDLS and CDR2 YYNGEE come from the germline V gene. Trimming cost V 3 bases and J 8 bases, with 9 bases left between them. The CDR3 length is 12 residues. The CDR3 DNA follows: TGTGCCAGCAGCGCCTTAAGCGATGAGCAGTTCTTC. Its protein is CASSALSDEQFF.

This clone was picked up a small number of times. This chain connects TRBV11-3 to TRBJ2-2; no clear D gene. V was trimmed by 1 base and J by 7 bases, leaving 7 bases between them. The CDR3 sequence is 13 residues long. Germline lookup yields CDR1 SGHNT and CDR2 YENEEA. The CDR3 nucleotides are TGTGCCAGCAGCTTAGTCGAGAGCGGGGAGCTGTTTTTT. This codes for CASSLVESGELFF.

This rearrangement joins TRBV2 to TRBJ2-7, with TRBD2 matching 7 bases. Germline CDR1 is SNHLY and CDR2 is FYNNEI. V lost 6 bases, J lost 5 bases, and 10 bases stayed unmatched. The CDR3 sequence is 14 residues long. The CDR3 spells CASRWREGTHEQYF. The CDR3 DNA sequence: TGTGCCAGCAGGTGGAGGGAGGGAACCCACGAGCAGTACTTC.

This clone appeared a single time. V is TRBV19 and J is TRBJ1-5; a weak D match, TRBD1 (6 bases). CDR3 length: 14 residues. CDR1 is LNHDA and CDR2 is SQIVND in the germline V gene (reference sequence). V was pared by 2 bases and J by 6 bases, with 11 bases between. CDR3 DNA: TGTGCCAGTAGTATAAATGACAGGACTCAGCCCCAGCATTTT. Translating it yields CASSINDRTQPQHF.

The chain is built from TRBV9 and TRBJ2-5; D possibly corresponds to TRBD2 (6 bases). Trimming removed 3 bases from V and 4 bases from J, with 13 bases in between. Germline CDR1 is SGDLS and CDR2 is YYNGEE. The CDR3 extends over 14 amino acids. In DNA form, the CDR3 reads TGTGCCAGCAGCGCCTCGGGGGTGGTAGAGACCCAGTACTTC. This codes for CASSASGVVETQYF.

The genes are TRBV27 and TRBJ2-3; 15 nucleotides agree with TRBD2. V shed 4 bases and J 5 bases; nucleotides not matched to a gene: 4. The germline V gene has CDR1 MNHEY and CDR2 SMNVEV (reference sequence). There are 16 residues in the CDR3. CDR3 bases: TGTGCCAGCAGTTCAAGGACTAGCGGGAGGGTAGATACGCAGTATTTT. Protein sequence: CASSSRTSGRVDTQYF.

The V and J genes are TRBV18 and TRBJ1-4, with D possibly being TRBD1 (6 bases). V gave up 2 bases and J gave up 13 bases, with 8 bases separating them. CDR1 is KGHSH, CDR2 LQKENI, per germline. The CDR3 totals 11 residues. This CDR3 is CASSPSTGLFF. The CDR3 nucleotides are TGTGCCAGCTCACCATCGACAGGACTGTTTTTT. Complete variable domain (other parts from reference TRBV18 and TRBJ1-4): NAGVMQNPRHLVRRRGQEARLRCSPMKGHSHVYWYRQLPEEGLKFMVYLQKENIIDESGMPKERFSAEFPKEGPSILRIQQVVRGDSAAYFCASSPSTGLFFGSGTQLSVL.

This clone was recorded a few times. The J gene is TRBJ2-1, the V gene TRBV30, with 9 nucleotides matching TRBD2. V gave up 0 bases and J gave up 0 bases; unmatched junction bases: 6. Germline loops: CDR1 GTSNPN, CDR2 SVGIG (reference sequence). The CDR3 runs 17 residues. CDR3 in amino acids: CAWSVMAGGSSYNEQFF. The CDR3 DNA reads TGTGCCTGGAGTGTAATGGCGGGAGGGAGCTCCTACAATGAGCAGTTCTTC.

As for this clone: At one of its ends the junction is not consistent with the germline gene, which may arise from a read error. V gene TRBV5-4 combines with J gene TRBJ2-3, with 8 bases identical to TRBD1. Germline V gives CDR1 SGHNT, CDR2 YYREEE (reference sequence). The CDR3 has 16 amino acids. CDR3 in amino acids: CASSLGRGHTGDTQYF. CDR3 nucleotides: TGTGCCAGCAGTTTGGGCAGGGGGCACACAGGAGATACGCAGTATTTT. Based on the CDR3 plus reference TRBV5-4 and TRBJ2-3, the full variable domain is ETGVTQSPTHLIKTRGQQVTLRCSSQSGHNTVSWYQQALGQGPQFIFQYYREEENGRGNFPPRFSGLQFPNYSSELNVNALELDDSALYLCASSLGRGHTGDTQYFGPGTRLTVL.

The gene calls are TRBV10-1 and TRBJ2-3; 12 nucleotides line up with TRBD2. The V segment lost 2 bases and the J segment 0 bases; nucleotides outside the gene matches: 3. This CDR3 contains 17 residues. The germline gives CDR1 WNHNN, CDR2 SYGVQD (reference sequence). CDR3: CASSEPGLAGSTDTQYF. CDR3 coding DNA: TGCGCCAGCAGTGAGCCGGGACTAGCGGGCAGCACAGATACGCAGTATTTT.

The CDR3 region is CSVGQGVEGYTF. In nucleotides, the CDR3 is TGCAGCGTTGGGCAGGGGGTCGAGGGCTACACCTTC. The chain links TRBV29-1 to TRBJ1-2; TRBD1 matches 7 bases. V shed 4 bases and J 8 bases; nucleotides not matched to a gene: 7. The CDR3 loop spans 12 amino acids. CDR1 SQVTM and CDR2 ANQGSEA come from the germline V gene. Full variable domain (remainder filled in from reference TRBV29-1 and TRBJ1-2): SAVISQKPSRDICQRGTSLTIQCQVDSQVTMMFWYRQQPGQSLTLIATANQGSEATYESGFVIDKFPISRPNLTFSTLTVSNMSPEDSSIYLCSVGQGVEGYTFGSGTRLTVV.

V is TRBV11-2 and J is TRBJ2-1; 7 nucleotides align to TRBD2. Germline trimming cut 5 bases from V and 0 bases from J; bases unmatched to any gene: 10. This CDR3 contains 17 residues. Germline V gene data show CDR1 as SGHAT and CDR2 as FQNNGV. For the CDR3, the DNA is TGTGCCAGCAGCCGGCCGGCTAGCGGCCGCTCCTACAATGAGCAGTTCTTC. It translates to CASSRPASGRSYNEQFF.

V gene TRBV9 combines with J gene TRBJ2-5; 8 bases line up with TRBD1. Germline V gene sequence: CDR1 SGDLS, CDR2 YYNGEE. With V trimmed by 1 base and J by 5 bases, 4 bases remained unmatched. The length of the CDR3 is 14 residues. CDR3 nucleotide sequence: TGTGCCAGCAGCGTAACAGGGGGTGAGGAGACCCAGTACTTC. Protein sequence: CASSVTGGEETQYF.